A single sample gave rise to the 31 T cell receptor beta chains below, sequenced in a study of identical twins. One entry per CDR3 protein, called by TCRdb with MiXCR from the 5' RACE reads. This table has 470,000 or so distinct CDR3 sequences, 20% to 25% appearing once. These records were also assigned to another study, of T cells expressing NK-cell markers.

Source material: CD4+ T cells sorted from blood. These TCRs come from a young woman in good health.

This sequence joins TRBV7-9 and TRBJ1-1, with 8 bases fitting TRBD1. The CDR3 has 14 residues. The V gene's germline CDR1 is SEHNR and CDR2 FQNEAQ (reference sequence). V dropped 4 bases and J dropped 4; count of bases not matched to a gene: 5. The CDR3, as DNA: TGTGCCAGCAGCTGGGACAGGCCAAGCACTGAAGCTTTCTTT. Protein sequence: CASSWDRPSTEAFF.

The J gene is TRBJ2-7, the V gene TRBV7-9; D ambiguous. V lost 1 base and J lost 3, with 13 bases in between. This CDR3 has 15 amino acids. CDR1 is SEHNR and CDR2 is FQNEAQ in the germline V gene (reference sequence). The CDR3 coding sequence is TGTGCCAGCAGCTTAGAAAGCGTCCTTAGCTACGAGCAGTACTTC. Translated: CASSLESVLSYEQYF. Drawing the rest from reference TRBV7-9 and TRBJ2-7, the complete variable domain is DTGVSQNPRHKITKRGQNVTFRCDPISEHNRLYWYRQTLGQGPEFLTYFQNEAQLEKSRLLSDRFSAERPKGSFSTLEIQRTEQGDSAMYLCASSLESVLSYEQYFGPGTRLTVT.

This clonotype was counted once. CDR3 residues: CASSDIAKNIQYF. CDR3 DNA sequence: TGTGCCAGCAGCGACATAGCCAAAAACATTCAGTACTTC. This chain uses TRBV6-1 with TRBJ2-4; D is unresolved. The CDR3 totals 13 residues. V lost 6 bases, J lost 0 bases, and 6 bases lay in between. Germline CDR1 MNHNS, CDR2 SASEGT.

The genes are TRBV20-1 and TRBJ2-1; possible D gene TRBD1, 5 bases. Germline V CDR1 and CDR2: DFQATT, SNEGSKA (reference sequence). The CDR3 has 17 amino acids. With 3 bases removed from V and 6 bases from J, the gap between germline ends came to 24 bases. The CDR3 here is CSARTPSGWGVLNEQFF. For the CDR3, the DNA is TGCAGTGCTAGGACCCCGTCGGGTTGGGGCGTACTCAATGAGCAGTTCTTC.

This clonotype was counted only a few times. The chain carries TRBV4-2 and TRBJ2-7; the D is unclear. Trimming cost V 0 bases and J 5 bases, with 8 bases left between them. Germline CDR1 and CDR2: LGHNA and YNFKEQ. The CDR3 extends over 13 amino acids. The CDR3 region is CASSQEPADEQYF. The CDR3 coding sequence is TGTGCCAGCAGCCAAGAACCGGCGGACGAGCAGTACTTC.

The CDR3 nucleotides read TGTGCCAGCAGTCCCCGGACTAGCGGGGGCGATGAGCAGTTCTTC. Translating gives CASSPRTSGGDEQFF. The chain uses TRBV12-3 or TRBV12-4 and TRBJ2-1; 13 nucleotides align to TRBD2. The length of the CDR3 is 15 residues. Trimming took 5 bases from V and 8 from J; bases not matched to a gene: 6.

The chain links TRBV15 to TRBJ2-3; D gene ambiguous. With 1 base removed from V and 5 bases from J, the gap between germline ends came to 1 base. Germline CDR1 is LNHNV and CDR2 is YYDKDF (reference sequence). The CDR3 is 11 residues long. The CDR3 loop reads CATSRVDTQYF. The CDR3 DNA reads TGTGCCACCAGCAGAGTAGATACGCAGTATTTT.

This clonotype was observed many times. The CDR3 coding sequence is TGTGCCAGCAGTTTAGTTGGTAGCGGGAGCCACGGCTTATCCTACGAGCAGTACTTC. It translates to CASSLVGSGSHGLSYEQYF. The chain employs TRBV27 and TRBJ2-7; 9 nucleotides agree with TRBD2. V lost 2 bases to trimming and J lost 1 base; unmatched junction nucleotides: 15. CDR3 length equals 19 residues. Germline assignment: CDR1 MNHEY and CDR2 SMNVEV (reference sequence).

V is TRBV15 and J is TRBJ2-2; 13 bases line up with TRBD2. Germline loops: CDR1 LNHNV, CDR2 YYDKDF (reference sequence). V gave up 0 bases and J gave up 4 bases; unmatched junction bases: 11. This CDR3 region has 20 residues. In DNA, the CDR3 is TGTGCCACCAGCAGAGATTTCCGGACTAGCGGGAGTCTTAGCACCGGGGAGCTGTTTTTT. Protein sequence: CATSRDFRTSGSLSTGELFF.

This clonotype has more than one count but fewer than ten. The chain employs TRBV5-6 and TRBJ2-1; D might be TRBD1 (5 bases). CDR1 SGHDT and CDR2 YYEEEE come from the germline V gene. Trimming stripped 0 bases from V and 4 bases from J, with 8 bases between. This CDR3 has 14 amino acids. CDR3 bases: TGTGCCAGCAGCTTGGGACAGTTTTACAATGAGCAGTTCTTC. The encoded protein is CASSLGQFYNEQFF.

This clonotype was recorded at least ten times. The junction and the germline gene differ at one end; a read error may be behind it. DNA for the CDR3: TGTGCCAGCAGCTTAGGGCGACAAGAGACCCAGTACTTC. Amino acid sequence: CASSLGRQETQYF. J is TRBJ2-5 and V is TRBV5-1; D is ambiguous. Germline assignment: CDR1 SGHRS and CDR2 YFSETQ. The CDR3 is 13 residues long.

The V call is TRBV5-1, the J call TRBJ2-5; possible D gene TRBD2, 6 bases. Trimming took 0 bases from V and 4 from J, leaving 13 bases between them. Looked up from germline, CDR1 is SGHRS and CDR2 is YFSETQ. The CDR3 is made up of 15 amino acids. Here the CDR3 reads CASSLDGGWGETQYF. The CDR3 nucleotides are TGCGCCAGCAGCTTGGACGGGGGTTGGGGAGAGACCCAGTACTTC. Filled out from reference TRBV5-1 and TRBJ2-5, the complete variable domain reads KAGVTQTPRYLIKTRGQQVTLSCSPISGHRSVSWYQQTPGQGLQFLFEYFSETQRNKGNFPGRFSGRQFSNSRSEMNVSTLELGDSALYLCASSLDGGWGETQYFGPGTRLLVL.

Ten or more counts support this clonotype. J is TRBJ2-5 and V is TRBV20-1, with TRBD2 identical over 11 bases. This CDR3 comprises 14 residues. The V gene's germline CDR1 is DFQATT and CDR2 SNEGSKA (reference sequence). J lost 2 bases, V lost 1 base, and 0 bases had no gene match. The CDR3 spells CSARVAGGQETQYF. DNA of the CDR3: TGCAGTGCTAGAGTAGCGGGAGGGCAAGAGACCCAGTACTTC.

This chain uses TRBV7-2 with TRBJ2-5; D is possibly TRBD1 (6 bases). The CDR3 consists of 15 residues. In germline, CDR1 is SGHTA, CDR2 FQGNSA. The V gene lost 5 bases and the J gene lost 2 bases, with 15 bases spanning the gap. CDR3 loop: CASSKQGRGQETQYF. The CDR3, as DNA: TGTGCCAGCAGCAAACAGGGACGAGGGCAAGAGACCCAGTACTTC.

This chain connects TRBV12-3 or TRBV12-4 to TRBJ2-7, with a weak D call TRBD1 (5 bases). The length of the CDR3 is 13 residues. Trimming cost V 3 bases and J 5 bases, with 11 bases left between them. CDR3 in amino acids: CASSFSGSHEQYF. The CDR3 bases are TGTGCCAGCAGTTTCTCAGGGTCCCACGAGCAGTACTTC.

The V gene is TRBV10-3, the J gene TRBJ2-7; D unresolved. V lost 3 bases, J lost 1 base, and 10 bases lay in between. Germline CDR1 is ENHRY and CDR2 is SYGVKD. The CDR3 is 14 residues long. As DNA, the CDR3 is TGTGCCATCAGTGACCCCACTCAATCCTACGAGCAGTACTTC. This gives the protein CAISDPTQSYEQYF.

J is TRBJ2-3 and V is TRBV10-3; TRBD1 might be the D (6 bases). The CDR3 is made up of 13 amino acids. From germline, CDR1 is ENHRY and CDR2 SYGVKD. V shed 6 bases and J shed 0 bases, with 7 bases lying between them. CDR3 in amino acids: CAIRTGSTDTQYF. The CDR3 DNA sequence: TGTGCCATCAGAACAGGGAGCACAGATACGCAGTATTTT.

The chain combines TRBV6-2 or TRBV6-3 with TRBJ2-1; 10 nucleotides align to TRBD2. V was pared by 5 bases and J by 6 bases, with 10 bases of the junction left unmatched. The CDR3 covers 16 residues. Looked up from germline, CDR1 is MNHEY and CDR2 is SVGEGT. CDR3 in amino acids: CASSQRAGGPTNEQFF. The CDR3, as DNA: TGTGCCAGCAGTCAACGAGCGGGAGGGCCCACCAATGAGCAGTTCTTC.

This clonotype was counted at least ten times. V is TRBV12-3 or TRBV12-4 and J is TRBJ1-4; the match to TRBD1 covers 7 bases. The CDR3 contains 11 residues. J was trimmed by 10 bases and V by 9 bases; bases with no gene match: 5. The CDR3 region is CASGRGAKLFF. The CDR3 region has the DNA TGTGCCAGTGGCAGGGGGGCAAAACTGTTTTTT.

The V gene is TRBV6-2 or TRBV6-3, the J gene TRBJ2-7; TRBD1 aligns across 8 bases. The J segment lost 1 base and the V segment lost 7 bases, leaving 6 bases of the junction unmatched. The CDR3 contains 14 residues. CDR1 MNHEY and CDR2 SVGEGT come from the germline V gene. The DNA of the CDR3 is TGTGCCAGCACCGGACAGGGACGATCCTACGAGCAGTACTTC. Amino acid sequence: CASTGQGRSYEQYF.

This rearrangement joins TRBV20-1 to TRBJ2-1; 11 nucleotides line up with TRBD2. V trimming: 1 base; J trimming: 3 bases; junction bases outside the gene matches: 5. The germline V gene encodes CDR1 DFQATT and CDR2 SNEGSKA (reference sequence). The CDR3 covers 16 residues. CDR3 region: CSARAPLAGDYNEQFF. As DNA, the CDR3 is TGCAGTGCTAGAGCCCCACTAGCGGGAGACTACAATGAGCAGTTCTTC.

The CDR3: CASSQSHRPTEAFF. The CDR3 DNA sequence: TGCGCCAGCAGCCAATCCCACCGGCCCACTGAAGCTTTCTTT. The rearrangement links TRBV4-1 to TRBJ1-1; D gene uncertain. Trimming removed 2 bases at V and 4 bases at J, with 11 bases between. The CDR3 runs to 14 residues. In germline, CDR1 is MGHRA, CDR2 YSYEKL.

The sample holds a few counts of this clonotype. This chain joins TRBV9 and TRBJ2-1, with 12 bases lining up with TRBD2. CDR3 length equals 15 residues. Germline trimming cut 3 bases from V and 2 bases from J; bases unmatched to any gene: 0. The V gene's germline CDR1 is SGDLS and CDR2 YYNGEE. CDR3 sequence (DNA): TGTGCCAGCAGCGCTAGCGGGAGGGCCTACAATGAGCAGTTCTTC. Amino acids: CASSASGRAYNEQFF.

This clonotype was picked up many times. This chain uses TRBV5-1 with TRBJ2-1; possibly TRBD2 for D (7 bases). This CDR3 contains 13 residues. The V and J ends lost 3 bases and 8 bases respectively, with 12 bases between them. Germline V gene data show CDR1 as SGHRS and CDR2 as YFSETQ. CDR3 residues: CASSSTGGDEQFF. As DNA, the CDR3 is TGCGCCAGCAGCTCCACGGGGGGCGATGAGCAGTTCTTC.

This rearrangement joins TRBV7-2 to TRBJ1-2; 7 nucleotides line up with TRBD1. J gave up 5 bases and V 5 bases, and 8 bases lay outside the gene matches. CDR1 is SGHTA, CDR2 FQGNSA, per germline. The CDR3 loop spans 14 amino acids. The CDR3 DNA follows: TGTGCCAGCAGCCGACAGGCAGGGGGGTATGGCTACACCTTC. Translating it yields CASSRQAGGYGYTF.

The chain joins TRBV2 to TRBJ2-1; 14 nucleotides line up with TRBD2. CDR1 is SNHLY, CDR2 FYNNEI, per germline. This CDR3 has 16 residues. J gave up 4 bases and V 7 bases, and 6 bases lay outside the gene matches. CDR3 loop: CASTSGLAGVYNEQFF. CDR3 DNA sequence: TGTGCCAGCACCTCGGGACTAGCGGGAGTATACAATGAGCAGTTCTTC.

This chain connects TRBV7-2 to TRBJ2-7; D unresolved. The germline V and J ends were trimmed by 8 bases and 5 bases, with 19 bases remaining between them. The length of the CDR3 is 14 residues. Per germline, CDR1 SGHTA and CDR2 FQGNSA. CDR3 in DNA: TGTGCCAGCGTATTATCGAGAGGCTATGACGAGCAGTACTTC. Residues: CASVLSRGYDEQYF.

The chain combines TRBV10-3 with TRBJ2-3, with D possibly TRBD2 on 5 matching bases. Germline values: CDR1 ENHRY, CDR2 SYGVKD. The length of the CDR3 is 15 residues. The germline V and J ends were trimmed by 2 bases and 1 base, with 10 bases remaining between them. The CDR3 bases are TGTGCCATCAGTGAGCGGGAACCCCGCACAGATACGCAGTATTTT. Translated: CAISEREPRTDTQYF.

This clonotype appeared once. This chain connects TRBV27 to TRBJ2-7, with D tentatively TRBD1 or TRBD2 (5 bases each). Germline CDR1 reads MNHEY; CDR2 reads SMNVEV (reference sequence). This CDR3 is built from 12 residues. Trimming left V 3 bases short and J 12 bases short, with 15 bases between. CDR3 in amino acids: CASSLSDWGRYF. DNA of the CDR3: TGTGCCAGCAGTTTGTCGGACTGGGGGAGGTACTTC.

For this clonotype: At one end, the junction sequence differs from germline, possibly due to a read error. The CDR3: CASSPGQGLSF. Here the CDR3 DNA reads TGCGCCAGCAGCCCCGGACAGGGTTTGTCCTTC. The V call is TRBV5-1, the J call TRBJ2-7; 8 positions match TRBD1. The CDR3 sequence is 11 residues long. CDR1 and CDR2 (germline): SGHRS, YFSETQ.

There are a few counts of this clonotype. This chain joins TRBV7-2 and TRBJ2-1; 10 positions match TRBD1. Germline CDR1 and CDR2: SGHTA and FQGNSA. This CDR3 spans 15 amino acids. Trimming cost V 5 bases and J 6 bases; bases outside gene matches: 7. CDR3 nucleotide sequence: TGTGCCAGCAGCCCACAAGGGACAGGGGTCAATGAGCAGTTCTTC. This gives the protein CASSPQGTGVNEQFF.